These T cell receptor beta chains were read from a single sample in a study of blood T cell repertoires in COVID-19. Sequencing used immunoSEQ multiplex PCR; TCRdb keeps in-frame clones, though not all of them. The table has 150,000 or so clones, about 81% seen once. Sequencing input: peripheral blood. These receptor sequences come from a human donor in a cohort sampled during active COVID-19. Each CDR3 is given with its conserved first and last residue. Fields, in order: clone size, D gene, J gene, V gene, CDR3 DNA, CDR3 protein. D genes are given only for firm matches. Size is omitted from some rows. Given values are once, few, many or a class for expanded clones.

NA NA TRBJ1-5 TRBV5-3 TGTGCCAGAAGCCCCCCGACAGGTACACAGCCCCAGCATTTT CARSPPTGTQPQHF
NA NA TRBJ1-2 TRBV6-1 TGTGCCAGCAGTGAAGGAGGGACAAAGGGACGGAGCTACACCTTC CASSEGGTKGRSYTF
NA TRBD1 TRBJ1-1 TRBV27 TGTGCCAGCGGACAGGCGTGGGACACTGAAGCTTTCTTT CASGQAWDTEAFF
NA NA TRBJ2-7 TRBV28 TGTACCAGCAGTTTGAAGCTCAGGGGCTTACTCTACGAGCAGTACTTC CTSSLKLRGLLYEQYF
NA TRBD1 TRBJ2-5 TRBV10-1 TGCGCCAGCAGCCCCGGATCCGGACAGGGGGAGACCCAGTACTTC CASSPGSGQGETQYF
NA TRBD1 TRBJ2-6 TRBV10-2 TGCGCCAGCAAGGGTACTGGGACAGAACTCCCTGGGGCCAACGTCCTGACTTTC CASKGTGTELPGANVLTF
NA TRBD1 TRBJ2-1 TRBV3-1/TRBV3-2 TGTGCCAGCAGCGCGCCCAGGACAGGGGGTTTCAATGAGCAGTTCTTC CASSAPRTGGFNEQFF
NA NA TRBJ2-2 TRBV7-3 TGTGCCAGCAGCCCAACTCTCCTAGGCACCGGGGAGCTGTTTTTT CASSPTLLGTGELFF
once NA TRBJ2-5 TRBV9 TGTGCCAGCAGCGGATCCGGCTGGGCGGAGACCCAGTACTTC CASSGSGWAETQYF
NA NA TRBJ1-2 TRBV7-9 TGTGCCAGCAGACCCCCACAAGAAACTAACTATGGCTACACCTTC CASRPPQETNYGYTF
NA TRBD2 TRBJ2-7 TRBV6-5 TGTGCCAGCAGTTACTCCAGGGACTACGGCGAGCAGTACTTC CASSYSRDYGEQYF
NA NA TRBJ1-1 TRBV6-5 TGTGCCAGCCGGGGGGGCGAGGGTGAAGCTTTCTTT CASRGGEGEAFF
NA NA TRBJ2-6 TRBV9 TGTGCCAGCAGCGCGCAGTTCAGGGTAGGACCCTCTGGGGCCAACGTCCTGACTTTC CASSAQFRVGPSGANVLTF
NA NA TRBJ2-2 TRBV19 TGTGCCAGTAGATCACCGGGACTCTACACCGGGGAGCTGTTTTTT CASRSPGLYTGELFF
NA NA TRBJ2-2 TRBV29-1 TGCAGCGTTGGGAGAACAGGGACAAACACCGGGGAGCTGTTTTTT CSVGRTGTNTGELFF
NA TRBD2 TRBJ2-2 TRBV7-8 TGTGCCAGCAGCCGGACTAGCGGGAGTTTGTGGACCGGGGAGCTGTTTTTT CASSRTSGSLWTGELFF
once NA TRBJ1-2 TRBV28 TGTGCCAGCAGTCCCACAGTTAACTATGGCTACACCTTC CASSPTVNYGYTF
NA NA TRBJ2-6 TRBV5-1 TGCGCCAGCAGCTTGGGGCAGGGTGCGGGGGCCAACGTCCTGACTTTC CASSLGQGAGANVLTF
NA NA TRBJ2-5 TRBV7-2 TGTGCCAGCAGCCAAATGTCGACTAGTTCTGGGACCCAGTACTTC CASSQMSTSSGTQYF
NA NA TRBJ2-3 TRBV25-1 TGTGCCAGCAGTGGGTGGGACTCTTCCTTCGGAACGCAGTATTTT CASSGWDSSFGTQYF
NA NA TRBJ2-7 TRBV29-1 TGCAGCGTCCAGGAAAACTACGAGCAGTACTTC CSVQENYEQYF
NA NA TRBJ1-5 TRBV15 TGTGCCACCAGCAGAGCAGTGGCAACGCGGGGCAATCAGCCCCAGCATTTT CATSRAVATRGNQPQHF
NA TRBD1 TRBJ1-1 TRBV7-2 TGTGCCAGCAGCTTCAGACAGGGTAGTAGTACTGAAGCTTTCTTT CASSFRQGSSTEAFF
NA NA TRBJ1-2 TRBV7-9 TGTGCCAGCAGCTTAATAGGAGACGATGGCTACACCTTC CASSLIGDDGYTF
NA TRBD2 TRBJ2-1 TRBV28 TGTGCCAGCAGTTTTGTATCCCCCCAGCGGGGGGGCGGTGAGCAGTTCTTC CASSFVSPQRGGGEQFF
NA TRBD2 TRBJ2-7 TRBV7-2 TGTGCCAGCAGCTTAGGTCCTAGCGGGACCACCTCCTACGAGCAGTACTTC CASSLGPSGTTSYEQYF
NA TRBD2 TRBJ2-2 TRBV7-2 TGTGCCAGCAGCTTACCTAGCGGGAGCGCAAACACCGGGGAGCTGTTTTTT CASSLPSGSANTGELFF
NA TRBD1 TRBJ2-7 TRBV4-1 TGCGCCAGCAGCCAGTTACAGGGGACGAAAAGGGACGAGCAGTACTTC CASSQLQGTKRDEQYF
NA NA TRBJ1-6 TRBV13 TGTGCCAGCAGCTATGGGAGCTCCTATAATTCACCCCTCCACTTT CASSYGSSYNSPLHF
NA NA TRBJ1-1 TRBV9 TGTGCCAGCAGCGTTAATTCAGGGAACACTGAAGCTTTCTTT CASSVNSGNTEAFF
few TRBD1 TRBJ2-5 TRBV7-2 TGTGCCAGCAGCTCAGACAGGGGGGACGAGACCCAGTACTTC CASSSDRGDETQYF
NA NA TRBJ1-6 TRBV14 TGTGCCAGCAGCCAAGATTTCCCCTTCCTCCACTTT CASSQDFPFLHF
NA TRBD1 TRBJ2-5 TRBV6-2/TRBV6-3 TGTGCCAGCAGTAAGACAGGGGCCCAAGAGACCCAGTACTTC CASSKTGAQETQYF
NA NA TRBJ1-1 TRBV5-6 TGTGCCAGCAGCCCCGCCGGGGGGACTGAAGCTTTCTTT CASSPAGGTEAFF
few TRBD2 TRBJ2-3 TRBV7-9 TGTGCCAGCAGCACGGCCAGCGGGGGTACAGATACGCAGTATTTT CASSTASGGTDTQYF
NA TRBD1 TRBJ1-1 TRBV7-9 TGTGCCAGCAGCTTAGCGAAAACAGGGGGCACTGAAGCTTTCTTT CASSLAKTGGTEAFF
NA NA TRBJ1-1 TRBV12-3/TRBV12-4 TGTGCCAGCAGCCCCCGGACAGAGGAAGCTTTCTTT CASSPRTEEAFF